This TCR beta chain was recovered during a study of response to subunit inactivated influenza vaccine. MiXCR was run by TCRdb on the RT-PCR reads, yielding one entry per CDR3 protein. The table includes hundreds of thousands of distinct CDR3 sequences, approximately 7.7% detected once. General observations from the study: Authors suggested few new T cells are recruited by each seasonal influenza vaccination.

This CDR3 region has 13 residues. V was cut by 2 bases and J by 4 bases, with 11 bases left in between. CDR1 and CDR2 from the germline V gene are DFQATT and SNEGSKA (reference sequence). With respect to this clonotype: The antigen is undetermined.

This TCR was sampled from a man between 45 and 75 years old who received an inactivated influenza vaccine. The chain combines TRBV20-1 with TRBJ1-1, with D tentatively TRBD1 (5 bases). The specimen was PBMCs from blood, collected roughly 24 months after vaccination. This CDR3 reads CSARPTVATEAFF. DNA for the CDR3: TGCAGTGCTAGACCGACAGTGGCCACTGAAGCTTTCTTT.